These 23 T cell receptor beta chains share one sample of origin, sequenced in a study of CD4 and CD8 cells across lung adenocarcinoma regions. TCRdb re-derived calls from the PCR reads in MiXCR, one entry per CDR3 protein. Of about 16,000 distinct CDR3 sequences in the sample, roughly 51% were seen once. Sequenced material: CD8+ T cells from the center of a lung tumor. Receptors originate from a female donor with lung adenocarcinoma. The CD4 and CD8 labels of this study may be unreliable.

CDR3 residues: CASSEPEVAGTGALYF. In DNA, the CDR3 is TGTGCCAGCAGTGAACCGGAGGTAGCGGGCACCGGGGCGCTGTATTTT. V gene TRBV6-1 combines with J gene TRBJ2-3; 7 bases map to TRBD2. This CDR3 region has 16 residues. Germline values: CDR1 MNHNS, CDR2 SASEGT. Trimming cost V 2 bases and J 14 bases; bases outside gene matches: 19.

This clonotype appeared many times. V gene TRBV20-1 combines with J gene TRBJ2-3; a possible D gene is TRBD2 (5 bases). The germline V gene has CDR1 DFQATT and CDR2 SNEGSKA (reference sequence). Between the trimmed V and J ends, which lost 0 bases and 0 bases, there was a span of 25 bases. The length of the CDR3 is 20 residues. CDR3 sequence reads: CSARDPFGSARGRSTDTQYF. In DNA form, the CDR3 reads TGCAGTGCTAGAGATCCGTTCGGCAGCGCCAGAGGGCGTAGCACAGATACGCAGTATTTT.

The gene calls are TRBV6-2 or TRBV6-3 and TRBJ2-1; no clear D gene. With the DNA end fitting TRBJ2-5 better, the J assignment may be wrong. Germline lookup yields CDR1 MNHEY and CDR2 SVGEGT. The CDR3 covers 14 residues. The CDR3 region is CASTDRSGEETQYF. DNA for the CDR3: TGTGCCAGCACCGACCGGAGTGGGGAAGAGACCCAGTACTTC.

CDR3 protein: CASSAAPGGREEDTQYF. The CDR3 bases are TGCGCCAGCAGTGCGGCGCCCGGGGGGCGTGAGGAAGATACGCAGTACTTC. The chain joins TRBV10-2 to TRBJ2-1; D may be TRBD2 (7 bases). The J call is uncertain, as TRBJ2-7 better fits the DNA end. Germline V lookup: CDR1 WSHSY, CDR2 SAAADI. This CDR3 has 17 residues.

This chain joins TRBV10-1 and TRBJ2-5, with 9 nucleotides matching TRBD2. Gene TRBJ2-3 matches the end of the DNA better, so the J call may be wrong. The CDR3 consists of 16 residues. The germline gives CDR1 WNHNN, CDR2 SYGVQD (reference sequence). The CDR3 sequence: CASRGSGGSDKETQYF. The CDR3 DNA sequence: TGCGCCAGCAGGGGTAGCGGGGGCAGTGACAAAGAGACCCAGTATTTT.

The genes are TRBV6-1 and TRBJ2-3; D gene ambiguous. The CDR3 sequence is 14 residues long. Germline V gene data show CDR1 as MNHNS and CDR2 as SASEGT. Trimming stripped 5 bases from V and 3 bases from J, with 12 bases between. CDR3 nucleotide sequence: TGTGCCAGCAGTCAGGCTGCAAGGACAGATACGCAGTATTTT. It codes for CASSQAARTDTQYF.

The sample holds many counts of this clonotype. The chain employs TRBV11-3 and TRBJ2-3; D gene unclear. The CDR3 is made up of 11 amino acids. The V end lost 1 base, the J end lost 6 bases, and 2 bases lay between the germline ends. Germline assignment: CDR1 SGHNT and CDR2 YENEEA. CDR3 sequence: CASSLGDTQYF. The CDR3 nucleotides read TGTGCCAGCAGCTTAGGGGATACGCAGTATTTT.

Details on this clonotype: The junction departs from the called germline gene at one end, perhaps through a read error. CDR3 region: CAGSSATPTQYF. For the CDR3, the DNA is TGTGCGGGCAGTTCTGCGACACCTACGCAGTATTTC. The chain is built from TRBV6-5 and TRBJ2-4, with D hard to call. Germline lookup yields CDR1 MNHEY and CDR2 SVGAGI. This CDR3 region has 12 residues.

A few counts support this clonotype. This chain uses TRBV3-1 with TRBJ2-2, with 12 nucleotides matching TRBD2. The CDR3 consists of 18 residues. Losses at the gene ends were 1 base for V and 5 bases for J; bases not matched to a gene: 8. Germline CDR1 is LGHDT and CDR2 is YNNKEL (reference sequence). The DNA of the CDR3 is TGTGCCAGCAGCCAAGCATGGGTACTAGCGGGGGGAACCGGGGAGCTGTTTTTT. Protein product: CASSQAWVLAGGTGELFF.

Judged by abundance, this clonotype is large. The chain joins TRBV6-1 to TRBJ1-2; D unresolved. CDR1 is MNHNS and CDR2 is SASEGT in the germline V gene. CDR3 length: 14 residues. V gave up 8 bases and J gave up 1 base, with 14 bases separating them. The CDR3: CASSSPRGNYGYTF. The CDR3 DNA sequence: TGTGCCAGCTCCTCCCCGCGGGGTAACTATGGCTACACCTTC.

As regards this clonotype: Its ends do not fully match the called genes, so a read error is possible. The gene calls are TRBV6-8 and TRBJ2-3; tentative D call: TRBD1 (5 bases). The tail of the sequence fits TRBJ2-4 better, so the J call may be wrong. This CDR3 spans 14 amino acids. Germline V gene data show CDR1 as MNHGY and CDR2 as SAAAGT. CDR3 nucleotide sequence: TGTGCCAGCACCGGGCTGTGGGGCACAAACACTCAGTACTTC. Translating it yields CASTGLWGTNTQYF.

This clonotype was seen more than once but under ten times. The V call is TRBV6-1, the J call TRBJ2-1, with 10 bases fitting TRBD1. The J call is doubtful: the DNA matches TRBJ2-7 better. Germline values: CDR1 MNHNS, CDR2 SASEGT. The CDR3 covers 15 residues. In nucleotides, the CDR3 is TGTGCCAGCAGTGAATTGGGACAGGGGTCCTACGAGCAGTACTTC. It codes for CASSELGQGSYEQYF.

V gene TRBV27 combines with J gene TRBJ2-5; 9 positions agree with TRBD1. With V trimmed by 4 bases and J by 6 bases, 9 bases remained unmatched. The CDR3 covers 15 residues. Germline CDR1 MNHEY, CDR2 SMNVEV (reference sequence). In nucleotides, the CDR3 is TGTGCCAGCAGTTCAACGGGACAGGGATGGAAGACCCAGTACTTC. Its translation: CASSSTGQGWKTQYF.

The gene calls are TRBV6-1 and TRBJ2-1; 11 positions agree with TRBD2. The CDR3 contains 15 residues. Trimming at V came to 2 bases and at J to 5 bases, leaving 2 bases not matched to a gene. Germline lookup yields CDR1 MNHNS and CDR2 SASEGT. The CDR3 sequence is CASSETGLADNEQFF. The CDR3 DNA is TGTGCCAGCAGTGAAACGGGACTAGCGGACAATGAGCAGTTCTTC.

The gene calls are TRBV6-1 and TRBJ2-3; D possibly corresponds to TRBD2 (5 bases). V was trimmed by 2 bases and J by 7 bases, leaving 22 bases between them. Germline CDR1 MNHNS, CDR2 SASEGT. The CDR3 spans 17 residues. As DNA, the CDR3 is TGTGCCAGCAGTGAATCCCTCAACCCACTCACTAGGAATACGCAGTATTTT. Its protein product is CASSESLNPLTRNTQYF.

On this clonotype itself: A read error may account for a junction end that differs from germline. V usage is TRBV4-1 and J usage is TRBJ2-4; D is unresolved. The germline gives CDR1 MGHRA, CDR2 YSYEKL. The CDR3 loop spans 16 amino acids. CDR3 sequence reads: CASSPDGRRATDTQYF. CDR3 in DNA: TGCGCCAGCAGCCCTGACGGGCGGCGAGCCACAGACACGCAGTATTTC.

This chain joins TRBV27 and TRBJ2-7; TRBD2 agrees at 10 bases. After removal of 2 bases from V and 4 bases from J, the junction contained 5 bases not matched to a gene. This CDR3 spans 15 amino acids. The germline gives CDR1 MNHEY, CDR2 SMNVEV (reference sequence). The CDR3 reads CASSLVGSGRYEQYF. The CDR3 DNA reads TGTGCCAGCAGTTTAGTGGGTAGCGGGAGGTACGAGCAGTACTTC.

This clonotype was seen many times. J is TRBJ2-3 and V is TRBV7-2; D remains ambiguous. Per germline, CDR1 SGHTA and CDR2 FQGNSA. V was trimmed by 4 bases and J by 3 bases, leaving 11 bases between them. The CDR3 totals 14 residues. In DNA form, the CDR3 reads TGTGCCAGCAGCTCGTACCAGGAAACAGATACGCAGTATTTT. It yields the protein CASSSYQETDTQYF.

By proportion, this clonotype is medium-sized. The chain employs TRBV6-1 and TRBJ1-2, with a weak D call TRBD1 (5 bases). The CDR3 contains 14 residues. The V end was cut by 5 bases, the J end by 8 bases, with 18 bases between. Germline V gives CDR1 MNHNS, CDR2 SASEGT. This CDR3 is CASSPRRGEAGYTF. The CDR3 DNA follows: TGTGCCAGCAGTCCACGCCGGGGGGAGGCAGGCTACACCTTC.

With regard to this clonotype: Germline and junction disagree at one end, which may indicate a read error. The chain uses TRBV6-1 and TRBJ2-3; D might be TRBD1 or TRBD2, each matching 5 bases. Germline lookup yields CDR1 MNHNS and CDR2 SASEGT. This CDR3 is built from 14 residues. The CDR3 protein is CGSSGLIARDTQYF. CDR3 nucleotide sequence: TGTGGCAGCTCGGGGCTGATAGCCAGAGATACGCAGTATTTT.

CDR3 nucleotides: TGTGCCAGCAGTGATCCGGGGGTCTACGAGCAGTACTTC. Residues: CASSDPGVYEQYF. The chain employs TRBV6-1 and TRBJ2-5, with D tentatively TRBD2 (6 bases). The J call is doubtful: the DNA matches TRBJ2-7 better. The CDR3 totals 13 residues. CDR1 is MNHNS and CDR2 is SASEGT in the germline V gene.

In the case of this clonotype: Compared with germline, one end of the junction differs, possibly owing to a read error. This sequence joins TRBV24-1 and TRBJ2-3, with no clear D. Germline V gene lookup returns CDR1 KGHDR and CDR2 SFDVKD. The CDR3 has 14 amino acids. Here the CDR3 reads CASSDRRSTDTQYF. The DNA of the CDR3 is TGTGCCAGCAGTGATCGCCGTAGCACAGATACGCAGTACTTT.

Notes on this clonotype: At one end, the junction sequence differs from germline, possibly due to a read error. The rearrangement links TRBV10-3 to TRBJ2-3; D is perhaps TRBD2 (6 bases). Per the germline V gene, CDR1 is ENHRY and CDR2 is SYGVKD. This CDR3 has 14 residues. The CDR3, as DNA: TGTGCCGTCTCGGGGGTGAGAATCGAAGATACGCAGTATTTC. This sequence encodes CAVSGVRIEDTQYF.